Below, 6 T cell receptor beta chains from the same sample are listed, as sequenced in a study of type 1 regulatory T cells. A single record per CDR3 protein comes from TCRdb applying MiXCR to the reads. The sample has about 14,000 distinct CDR3 sequences; roughly an eighth are singletons. No antigen has been assigned to these receptors. The sequenced material came from cultured T cells, either the whole culture or a sorted T cell fraction (not recorded which). All receptors come from a human donor in good health.

The rearrangement joins TRBV19 to TRBJ1-1, with a weak D call TRBD1 (6 bases). The germline V gene encodes CDR1 LNHDA and CDR2 SQIVND (reference sequence). Trimming cost V 6 bases and J 2 bases, with 16 bases left between them. The CDR3 contains 15 residues. This CDR3 reads CASRRATGANTEAFF. The CDR3 DNA reads as TGTGCCAGTAGAAGGGCGACGGGGGCCAACACTGAAGCTTTCTTT.

Ten or more counts support this clonotype. CDR3 sequence reads: CASSPVTYNEQFF. The CDR3 coding sequence is TGTGCCAGCTCACCAGTGACCTACAATGAGCAGTTCTTC. The rearrangement uses TRBV18 and TRBJ2-1; no clear D. This CDR3 comprises 13 residues. Germline V gene sequence: CDR1 KGHSH, CDR2 LQKENI. Trimming removed 2 bases at V and 2 bases at J, with 4 bases between.

This chain links TRBV28 with TRBJ1-2; D unclear. The CDR3 runs to 12 residues. The V gene's germline CDR1 is MDHEN and CDR2 SYDVKM. The V gene lost 5 bases and the J gene lost 4 bases, with 8 bases spanning the gap. CDR3 sequence: CASSATVYGYTF. CDR3 DNA sequence: TGTGCCAGCAGTGCGACGGTCTATGGCTACACCTTC.

This clonotype has ten or more counts. The CDR3 sequence is CSVEVTRTDTQYF. The CDR3 DNA sequence: TGCAGCGTTGAGGTTACACGGACAGATACGCAGTATTTT. The rearrangement uses TRBV29-1 and TRBJ2-3; D is unclear. CDR3 length: 13 residues. Germline lookup yields CDR1 SQVTM and CDR2 ANQGSEA. The ends were cut back, 3 bases at V and 3 bases at J, with 10 bases in the middle.

This clonotype was counted at least ten times. The V and J genes are TRBV7-3 and TRBJ2-4; D could derive from TRBD1 or TRBD2 (7 bases each). Germline V CDR1 and CDR2: SGHTA, FQGTGA. This CDR3 spans 15 amino acids. V was cut by 5 bases and J by 6 bases, with 17 bases left in between. The CDR3 region has the DNA TGTGCCAGCAGCGCCAGGGGGGGGTACGGAAACATTCAGTACTTC. As protein: CASSARGGYGNIQYF. The variable domain in full, with the rest retrieved from reference TRBV7-3 and TRBJ2-4, is GAGVSQTPSNKVTEKGKYVELRCDPISGHTALYWYRQSLGQGPEFLIYFQGTGAADDSGLPNDRFFAVRPEGSVSTLKIQRTERGDSAVYLCASSARGGYGNIQYFGAGTRLSVL.

This clonotype has only a few counts. The rearrangement uses TRBV5-6 and TRBJ2-7, with D perhaps matching TRBD2 (5 bases). CDR3 length: 14 residues. V was shortened by 3 bases and J by 2 bases, with 12 bases between the two germline ends. Germline V gene sequence: CDR1 SGHDT, CDR2 YYEEEE. CDR3 bases: TGTGCCAGCAGCTCCACCGGAGGTGCCTACGAGCAGTACTTC. Protein sequence: CASSSTGGAYEQYF. Supplemented by reference TRBV5-6 and TRBJ2-7, the full variable domain reads DAGVTQSPTHLIKTRGQQVTLRCSPKSGHDTVSWYQQALGQGPQFIFQYYEEEERQRGNFPDRFSGHQFPNYSSELNVNALLLGDSALYLCASSSTGGAYEQYFGPGTRLTVT.